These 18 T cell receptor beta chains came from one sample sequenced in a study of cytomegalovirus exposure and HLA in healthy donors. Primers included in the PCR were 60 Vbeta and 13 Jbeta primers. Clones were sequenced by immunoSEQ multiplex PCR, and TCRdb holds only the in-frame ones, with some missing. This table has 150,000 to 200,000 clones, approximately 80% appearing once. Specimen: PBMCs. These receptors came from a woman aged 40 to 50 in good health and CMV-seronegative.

CDR3 amino acids: CASSSLAGEDNEQFF. The CDR3 DNA reads TGTGCCAGCAGCTCACTAGCGGGAGAGGACAATGAGCAGTTCTTC. The V gene is TRBV7-8, the J gene TRBJ2-1, with 11 bases identical to TRBD2. Germline lookup yields CDR1 SGHVS and CDR2 FQNEAQ. Trimming cost V 4 bases and J 5 bases; bases outside gene matches: 4. The CDR3 sequence is 15 residues long.

CDR3 nucleotides: TGTGCCAGCAGCTTGAGGGGACAGTCTTCCGAAAAACTGTTTTTT. Translated: CASSLRGQSSEKLFF. V gene TRBV5-4 combines with J gene TRBJ1-4; TRBD1 matches at 7 bases. Germline CDR1 and CDR2: SGHNT and YYREEE (reference sequence). The CDR3 totals 15 residues. V trimming: 1 base; J trimming: 8 bases; junction bases outside the gene matches: 8.

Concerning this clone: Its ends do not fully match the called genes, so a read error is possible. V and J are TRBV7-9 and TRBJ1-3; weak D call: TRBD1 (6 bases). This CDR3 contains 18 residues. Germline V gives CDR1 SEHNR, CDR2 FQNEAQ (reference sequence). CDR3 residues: CSSSRPGHKESTGNTIYF. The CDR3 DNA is TGTTCCAGCAGCCGTCCGGGACACAAAGAAAGTACTGGAAACACCATATATTTT.

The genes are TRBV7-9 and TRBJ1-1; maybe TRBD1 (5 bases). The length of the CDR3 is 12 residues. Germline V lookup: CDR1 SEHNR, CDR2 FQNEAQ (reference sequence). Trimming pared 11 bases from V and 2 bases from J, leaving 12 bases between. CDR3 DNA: TGTGCCGGTCAGGACACAAACACTGAAGCTTTCTTT. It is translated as CAGQDTNTEAFF.

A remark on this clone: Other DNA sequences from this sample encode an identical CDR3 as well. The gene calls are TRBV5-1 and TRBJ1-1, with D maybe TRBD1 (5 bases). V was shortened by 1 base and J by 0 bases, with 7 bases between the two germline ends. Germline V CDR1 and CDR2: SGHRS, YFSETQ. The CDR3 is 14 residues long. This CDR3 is CASSLTGLNTEAFF. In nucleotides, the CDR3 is TGCGCCAGCAGCTTGACAGGATTGAACACTGAAGCTTTCTTT.

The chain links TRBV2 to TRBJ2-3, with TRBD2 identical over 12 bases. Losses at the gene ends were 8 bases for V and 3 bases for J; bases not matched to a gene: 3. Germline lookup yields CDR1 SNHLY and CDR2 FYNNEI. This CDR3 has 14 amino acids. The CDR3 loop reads CASSTSGRTDTQYF. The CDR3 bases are TGTGCCAGCTCAACTAGCGGGAGGACAGATACGCAGTATTTT.

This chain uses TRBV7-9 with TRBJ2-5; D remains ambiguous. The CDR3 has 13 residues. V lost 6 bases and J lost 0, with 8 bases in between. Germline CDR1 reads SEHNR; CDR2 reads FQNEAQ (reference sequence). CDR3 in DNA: TGTGCCAGCAGTCGAAGCTACCAAGAGACCCAGTACTTC. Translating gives CASSRSYQETQYF.

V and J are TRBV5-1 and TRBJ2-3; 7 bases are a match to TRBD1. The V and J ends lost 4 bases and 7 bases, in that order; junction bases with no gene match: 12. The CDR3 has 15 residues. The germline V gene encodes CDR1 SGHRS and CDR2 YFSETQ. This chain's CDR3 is CASSPDRVGSNTQYF. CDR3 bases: TGCGCCAGCAGCCCTGACAGGGTTGGGTCGAATACGCAGTATTTT.

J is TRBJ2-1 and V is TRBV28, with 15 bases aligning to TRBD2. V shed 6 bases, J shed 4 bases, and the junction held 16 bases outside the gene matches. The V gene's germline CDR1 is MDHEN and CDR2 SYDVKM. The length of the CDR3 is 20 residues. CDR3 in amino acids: CASSSWDLAGTSGGYNEQFF. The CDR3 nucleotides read TGTGCCAGCAGCTCCTGGGATCTCGCCGGGACTAGCGGGGGGTACAATGAGCAGTTCTTC.

CDR3 bases: TGCGCCAGCAGCTTGCAACGGGCGGGAGGGGGAGAGACCCAGTACTTC. Protein sequence: CASSLQRAGGGETQYF. V and J are TRBV5-1 and TRBJ2-5; 9 positions agree with TRBD2. The germline V gene encodes CDR1 SGHRS and CDR2 YFSETQ. Losses at the gene ends were 1 base for V and 4 bases for J; bases not matched to a gene: 8. The CDR3 consists of 16 residues.

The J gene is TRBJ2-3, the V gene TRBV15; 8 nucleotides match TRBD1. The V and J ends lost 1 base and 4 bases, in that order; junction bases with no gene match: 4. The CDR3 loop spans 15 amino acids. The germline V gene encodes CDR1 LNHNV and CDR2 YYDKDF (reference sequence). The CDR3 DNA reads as TGTGCCACCAGCAGAGCGGGACAGGTTTCAGATACGCAGTATTTT. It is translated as CATSRAGQVSDTQYF. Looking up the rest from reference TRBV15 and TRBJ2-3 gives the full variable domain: DAMVIQNPRYQVTQFGKPVTLSCSQTLNHNVMYWYQQKSSQAPKLLFHYYDKDFNNEADTPDNFQSRRPNTSFCFLDIRSPGLGDTAMYLCATSRAGQVSDTQYFGPGTRLTVL.

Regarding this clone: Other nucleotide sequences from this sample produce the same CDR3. This chain's CDR3 is CASSLDGPSYNEQFF. CDR3 bases: TGCGCCAGCAGCCTGGATGGGCCCTCCTACAATGAGCAGTTCTTC. The chain recombines TRBV5-1 with TRBJ2-1; D call uncertain. V gave up 4 bases and J gave up 0 bases, with 11 bases separating them. The CDR3 loop spans 15 amino acids. From germline, CDR1 is SGHRS and CDR2 YFSETQ. Together with reference TRBV5-1 and TRBJ2-1, the CDR3 gives the full variable domain: KAGVTQTPRYLIKTRGQQVTLSCSPISGHRSVSWYQQTPGQGLQFLFEYFSETQRNKGNFPGRFSGRQFSNSRSEMNVSTLELGDSALYLCASSLDGPSYNEQFFGPGTRLTVL.

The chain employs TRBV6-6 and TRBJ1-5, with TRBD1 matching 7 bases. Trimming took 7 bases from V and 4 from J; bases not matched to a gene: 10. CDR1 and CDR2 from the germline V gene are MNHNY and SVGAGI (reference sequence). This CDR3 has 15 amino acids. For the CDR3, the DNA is TGTGCCAGCACCCCGGGGACAGCTATTAATCAGCCCCAGCATTTT. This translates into CASTPGTAINQPQHF.

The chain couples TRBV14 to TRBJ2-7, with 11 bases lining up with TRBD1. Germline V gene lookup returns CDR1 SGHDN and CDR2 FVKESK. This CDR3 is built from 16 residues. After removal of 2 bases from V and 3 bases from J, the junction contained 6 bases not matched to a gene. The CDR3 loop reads CASSQRPGQGDYEQYF. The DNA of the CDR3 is TGTGCCAGCAGCCAACGCCCGGGACAGGGGGACTACGAGCAGTACTTC.

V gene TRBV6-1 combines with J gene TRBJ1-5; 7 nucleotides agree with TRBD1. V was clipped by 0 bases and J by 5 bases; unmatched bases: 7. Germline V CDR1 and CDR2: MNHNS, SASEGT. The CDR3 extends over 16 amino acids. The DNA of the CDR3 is TGTGCCAGCAGTGAAGCGAGACAGGGAACCCATCAGCCCCAGCATTTT. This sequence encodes CASSEARQGTHQPQHF.

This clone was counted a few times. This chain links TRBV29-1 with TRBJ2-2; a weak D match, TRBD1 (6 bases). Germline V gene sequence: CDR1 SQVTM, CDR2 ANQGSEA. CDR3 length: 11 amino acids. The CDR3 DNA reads TGCATCGCGAAGGGGGCCGGGGAGCTGTTTTTT. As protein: CIAKGAGELFF.

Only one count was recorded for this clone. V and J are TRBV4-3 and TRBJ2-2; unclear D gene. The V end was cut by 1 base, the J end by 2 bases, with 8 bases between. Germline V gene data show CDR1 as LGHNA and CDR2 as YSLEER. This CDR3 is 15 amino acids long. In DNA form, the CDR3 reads TGCGCCAGCAGCCAAGGGCACAGTAACACCGGGGAGCTGTTTTTT. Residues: CASSQGHSNTGELFF.

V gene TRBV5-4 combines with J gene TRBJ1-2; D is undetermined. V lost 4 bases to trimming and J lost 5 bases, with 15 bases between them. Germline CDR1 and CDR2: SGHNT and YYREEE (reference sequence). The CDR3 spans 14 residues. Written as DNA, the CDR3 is TGTGCCAGCAGCGGTTCGGGGTCTTGGTATGGCTACACCTTC. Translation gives CASSGSGSWYGYTF.